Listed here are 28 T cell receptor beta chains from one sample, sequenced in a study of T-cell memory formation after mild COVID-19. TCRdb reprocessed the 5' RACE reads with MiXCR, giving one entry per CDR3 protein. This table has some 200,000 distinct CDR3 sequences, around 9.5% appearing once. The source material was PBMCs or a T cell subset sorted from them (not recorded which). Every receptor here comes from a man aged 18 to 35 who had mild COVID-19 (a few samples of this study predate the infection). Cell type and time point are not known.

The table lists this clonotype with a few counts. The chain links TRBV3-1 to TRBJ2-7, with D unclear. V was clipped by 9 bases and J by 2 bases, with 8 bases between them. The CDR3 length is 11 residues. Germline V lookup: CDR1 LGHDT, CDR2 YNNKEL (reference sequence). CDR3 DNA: TGTGCCAGTGAGAGAGCCTACGAGCAGTACTTC. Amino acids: CASERAYEQYF.

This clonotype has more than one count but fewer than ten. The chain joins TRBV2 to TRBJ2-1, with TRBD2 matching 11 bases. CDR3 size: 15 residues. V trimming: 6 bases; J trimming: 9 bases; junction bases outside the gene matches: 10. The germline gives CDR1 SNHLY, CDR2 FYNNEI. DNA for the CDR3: TGTGCCAGCAGCGGCAAGACTAGCGGGGTAGGTGAGCAGTTCTTC. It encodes CASSGKTSGVGEQFF.

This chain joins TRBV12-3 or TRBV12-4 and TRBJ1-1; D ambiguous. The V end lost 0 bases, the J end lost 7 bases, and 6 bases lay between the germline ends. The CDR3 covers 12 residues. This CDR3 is CASSLAAGEAFF. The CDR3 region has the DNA TGTGCCAGCAGTTTAGCAGCGGGTGAAGCTTTCTTT.

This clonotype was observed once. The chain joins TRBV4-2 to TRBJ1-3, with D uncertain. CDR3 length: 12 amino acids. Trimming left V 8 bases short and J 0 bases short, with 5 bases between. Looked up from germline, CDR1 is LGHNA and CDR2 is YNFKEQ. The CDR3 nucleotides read TGTGCCAGCTGGGGCTCTGGAAACACCATATATTTT. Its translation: CASWGSGNTIYF.

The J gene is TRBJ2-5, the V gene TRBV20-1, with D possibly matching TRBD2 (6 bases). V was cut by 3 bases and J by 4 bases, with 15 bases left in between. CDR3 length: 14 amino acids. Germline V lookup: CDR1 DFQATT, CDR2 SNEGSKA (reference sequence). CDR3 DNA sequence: TGCAGTGCTAGCTCCCCCGGGGGACGAGAGACCCAGTACTTC. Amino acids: CSASSPGGRETQYF.

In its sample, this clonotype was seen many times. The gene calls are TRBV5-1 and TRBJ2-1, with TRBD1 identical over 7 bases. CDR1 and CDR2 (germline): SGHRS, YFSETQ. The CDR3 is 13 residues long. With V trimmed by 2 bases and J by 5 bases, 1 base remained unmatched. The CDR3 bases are TGCGCCAGCAGCTTTGACAGGGACAATGAGCAGTTCTTC. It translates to CASSFDRDNEQFF. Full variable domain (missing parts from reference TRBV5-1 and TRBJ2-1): KAGVTQTPRYLIKTRGQQVTLSCSPISGHRSVSWYQQTPGQGLQFLFEYFSETQRNKGNFPGRFSGRQFSNSRSEMNVSTLELGDSALYLCASSFDRDNEQFFGPGTRLTVL.

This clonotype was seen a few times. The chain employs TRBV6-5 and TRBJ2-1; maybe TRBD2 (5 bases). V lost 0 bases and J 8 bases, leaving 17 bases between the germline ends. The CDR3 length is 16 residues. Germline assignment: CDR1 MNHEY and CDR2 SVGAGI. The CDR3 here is CASSYSWGGGSDEQFF. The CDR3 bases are TGTGCCAGCAGTTACTCTTGGGGTGGCGGTAGCGATGAGCAGTTCTTC.

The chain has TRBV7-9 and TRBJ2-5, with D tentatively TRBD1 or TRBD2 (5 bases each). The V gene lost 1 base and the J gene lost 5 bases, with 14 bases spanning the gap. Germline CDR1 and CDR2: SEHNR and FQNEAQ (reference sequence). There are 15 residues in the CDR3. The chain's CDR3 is CASSLGRAPGETQYF. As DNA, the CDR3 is TGTGCCAGCAGCTTAGGGCGGGCTCCAGGGGAGACCCAGTACTTC.

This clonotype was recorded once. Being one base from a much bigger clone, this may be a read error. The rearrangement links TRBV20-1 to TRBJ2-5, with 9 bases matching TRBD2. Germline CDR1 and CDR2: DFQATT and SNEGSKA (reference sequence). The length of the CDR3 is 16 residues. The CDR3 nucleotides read TGCAGTTCTAGCTCCTCGCGCGGGGGGGCGGGAGAGACCCAGTACTTC. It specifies CSSSSSRGGAGETQYF.

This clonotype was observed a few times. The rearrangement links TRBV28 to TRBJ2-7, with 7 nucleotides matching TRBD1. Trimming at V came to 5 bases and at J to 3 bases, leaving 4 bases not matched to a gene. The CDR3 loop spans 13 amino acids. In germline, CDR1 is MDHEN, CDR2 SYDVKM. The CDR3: CASSPGTVYEQYV. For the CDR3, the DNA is TGTGCCAGCAGTCCCGGGACAGTCTACGAGCAGTACGTC.

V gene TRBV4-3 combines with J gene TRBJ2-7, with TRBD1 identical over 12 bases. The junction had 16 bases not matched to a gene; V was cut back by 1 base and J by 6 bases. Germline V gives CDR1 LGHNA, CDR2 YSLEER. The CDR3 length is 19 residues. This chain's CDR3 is CASSQGTPHGTGGSIEQYF. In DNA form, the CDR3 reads TGCGCCAGCAGCCAAGGCACCCCCCATGGGACAGGGGGCTCGATCGAGCAGTACTTC.

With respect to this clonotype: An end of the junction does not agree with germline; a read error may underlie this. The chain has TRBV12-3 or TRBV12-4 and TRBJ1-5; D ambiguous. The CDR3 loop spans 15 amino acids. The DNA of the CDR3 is TGTGCCACCAGTTGGTCCGGCACCCCCAATCAGCCCCAGCATTTT. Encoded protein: CATSWSGTPNQPQHF.

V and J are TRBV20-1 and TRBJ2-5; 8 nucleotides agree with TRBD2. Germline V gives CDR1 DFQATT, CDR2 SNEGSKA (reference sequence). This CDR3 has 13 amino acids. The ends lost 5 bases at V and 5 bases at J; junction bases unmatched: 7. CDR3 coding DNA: TGCAGTGCTTCGGGGGGGGGAATTGAGACCCAGTACTTC. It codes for CSASGGGIETQYF.

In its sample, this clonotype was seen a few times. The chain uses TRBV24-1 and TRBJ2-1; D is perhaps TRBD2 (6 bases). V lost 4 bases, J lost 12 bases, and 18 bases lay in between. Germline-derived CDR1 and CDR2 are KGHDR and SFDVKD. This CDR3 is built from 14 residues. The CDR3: CATSDIAERGGQFF. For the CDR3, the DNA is TGTGCCACCAGTGACATAGCGGAGAGAGGTGGGCAGTTCTTC.

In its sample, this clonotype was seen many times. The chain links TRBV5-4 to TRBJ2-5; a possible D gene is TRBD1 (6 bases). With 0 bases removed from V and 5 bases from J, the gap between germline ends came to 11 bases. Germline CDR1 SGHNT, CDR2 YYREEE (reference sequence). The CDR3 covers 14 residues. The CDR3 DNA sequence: TGTGCCAGCAGCTTGGCAGGGGCGACGGAGACCCAGTACTTC. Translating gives CASSLAGATETQYF.

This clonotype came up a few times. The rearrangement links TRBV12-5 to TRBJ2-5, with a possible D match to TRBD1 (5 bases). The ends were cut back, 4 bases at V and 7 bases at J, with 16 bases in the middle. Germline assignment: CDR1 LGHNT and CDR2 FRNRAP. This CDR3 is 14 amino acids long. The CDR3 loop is CASGSPGPTGTQYF. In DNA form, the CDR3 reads TGTGCTAGTGGTTCTCCAGGGCCGACCGGGACCCAGTACTTC.

Written as DNA, the CDR3 is TGTGCCAGCAGCTTAGGGCTAGCGGCTAACAATGAGCAGTTCTTC. Protein sequence: CASSLGLAANNEQFF. The chain recombines TRBV7-3 with TRBJ2-1, with 7 bases fitting TRBD2. This CDR3 spans 15 amino acids. The junction had 6 bases not matched to a gene; V was cut back by 2 bases and J by 5 bases. Per germline, CDR1 SGHTA and CDR2 FQGTGA.

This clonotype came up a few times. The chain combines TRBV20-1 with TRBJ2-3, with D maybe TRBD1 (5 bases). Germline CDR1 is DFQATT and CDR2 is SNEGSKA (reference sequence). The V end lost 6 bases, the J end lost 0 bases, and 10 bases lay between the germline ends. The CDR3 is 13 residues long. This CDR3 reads CSAPTASTDTQYF. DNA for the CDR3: TGCAGTGCCCCGACAGCTAGCACAGATACGCAGTATTTT.

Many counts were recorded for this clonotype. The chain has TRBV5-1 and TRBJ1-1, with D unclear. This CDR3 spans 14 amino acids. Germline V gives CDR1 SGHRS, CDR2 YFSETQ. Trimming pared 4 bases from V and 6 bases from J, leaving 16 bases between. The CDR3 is CASSPDYDAAEAFF. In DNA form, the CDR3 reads TGCGCCAGCAGCCCTGACTATGACGCGGCTGAAGCTTTCTTT. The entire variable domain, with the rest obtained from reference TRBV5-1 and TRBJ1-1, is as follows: KAGVTQTPRYLIKTRGQQVTLSCSPISGHRSVSWYQQTPGQGLQFLFEYFSETQRNKGNFPGRFSGRQFSNSRSEMNVSTLELGDSALYLCASSPDYDAAEAFFGQGTRLTVV.

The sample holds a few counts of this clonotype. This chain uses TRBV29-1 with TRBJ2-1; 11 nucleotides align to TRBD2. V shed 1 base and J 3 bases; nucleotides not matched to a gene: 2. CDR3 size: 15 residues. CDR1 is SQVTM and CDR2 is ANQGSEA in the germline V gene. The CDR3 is CSVEGLAGIYNEQFF. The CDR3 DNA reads TGCAGCGTTGAAGGACTAGCGGGGATCTACAATGAGCAGTTCTTC.

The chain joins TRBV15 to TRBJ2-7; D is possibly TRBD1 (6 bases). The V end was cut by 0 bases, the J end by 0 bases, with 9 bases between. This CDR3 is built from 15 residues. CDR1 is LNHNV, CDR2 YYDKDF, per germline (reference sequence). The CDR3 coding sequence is TGTGCCACCAGCAGAGATGCAGGGGACTCCTACGAGCAGTACTTC. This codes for CATSRDAGDSYEQYF.

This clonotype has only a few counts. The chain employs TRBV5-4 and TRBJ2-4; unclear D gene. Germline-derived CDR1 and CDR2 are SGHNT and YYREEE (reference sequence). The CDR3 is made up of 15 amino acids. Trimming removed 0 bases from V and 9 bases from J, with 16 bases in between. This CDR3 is CASSLGYGLGSIQYF. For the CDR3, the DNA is TGTGCCAGCAGCTTGGGATACGGGCTCGGCTCCATTCAGTACTTC.

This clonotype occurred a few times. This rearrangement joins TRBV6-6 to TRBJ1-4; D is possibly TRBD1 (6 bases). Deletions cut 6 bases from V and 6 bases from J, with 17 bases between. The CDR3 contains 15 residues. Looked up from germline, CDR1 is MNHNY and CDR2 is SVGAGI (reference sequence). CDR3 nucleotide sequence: TGTGCCAGCAGCAGGACAGCCGTATGGGATGAAAAACTGTTTTTT. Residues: CASSRTAVWDEKLFF.

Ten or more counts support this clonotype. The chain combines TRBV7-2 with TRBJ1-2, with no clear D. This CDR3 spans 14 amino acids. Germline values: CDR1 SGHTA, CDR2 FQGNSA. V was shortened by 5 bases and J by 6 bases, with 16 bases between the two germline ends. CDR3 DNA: TGTGCCAGCAGCCCGCCCGTCGAGCGAAATGGCTACACCTTC. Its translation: CASSPPVERNGYTF.

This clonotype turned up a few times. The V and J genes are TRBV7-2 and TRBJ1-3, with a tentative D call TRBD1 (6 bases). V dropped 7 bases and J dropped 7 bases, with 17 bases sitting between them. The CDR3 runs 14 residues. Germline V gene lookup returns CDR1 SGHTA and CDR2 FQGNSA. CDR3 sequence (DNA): TGTGCCAGCACCCCCTCCCGGGGGGCCAACACCATATATTTT. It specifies CASTPSRGANTIYF. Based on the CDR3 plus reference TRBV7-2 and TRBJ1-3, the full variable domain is GAGVSQSPSNKVTEKGKDVELRCDPISGHTALYWYRQSLGQGLEFLIYFQGNSAPDKSGLPSDRFSAERTGGSVSTLTIQRTQQEDSAVYLCASTPSRGANTIYFGEGSWLTVV.

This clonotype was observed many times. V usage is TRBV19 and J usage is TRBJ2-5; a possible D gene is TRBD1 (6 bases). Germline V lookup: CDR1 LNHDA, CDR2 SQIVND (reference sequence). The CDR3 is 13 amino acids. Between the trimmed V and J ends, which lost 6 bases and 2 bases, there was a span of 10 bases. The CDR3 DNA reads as TGTGCCAGTAGATCCGGACAGCAAGAGACCCAGTACTTC. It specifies CASRSGQQETQYF.

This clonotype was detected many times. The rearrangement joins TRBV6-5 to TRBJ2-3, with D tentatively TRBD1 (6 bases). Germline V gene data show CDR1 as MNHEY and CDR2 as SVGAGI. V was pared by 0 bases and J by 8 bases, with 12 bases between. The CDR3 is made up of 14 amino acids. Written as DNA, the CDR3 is TGTGCCAGCAGTTACTCGATGAGCAGGGGTACGCAGTATTTT. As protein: CASSYSMSRGTQYF.

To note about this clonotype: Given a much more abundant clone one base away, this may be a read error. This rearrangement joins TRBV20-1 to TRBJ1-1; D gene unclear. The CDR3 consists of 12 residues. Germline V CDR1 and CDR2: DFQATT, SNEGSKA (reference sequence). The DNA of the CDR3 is TGCAGTGCTAGACCACAGAACACTGAATCTTTCTTT. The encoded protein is CSARPQNTESFF.